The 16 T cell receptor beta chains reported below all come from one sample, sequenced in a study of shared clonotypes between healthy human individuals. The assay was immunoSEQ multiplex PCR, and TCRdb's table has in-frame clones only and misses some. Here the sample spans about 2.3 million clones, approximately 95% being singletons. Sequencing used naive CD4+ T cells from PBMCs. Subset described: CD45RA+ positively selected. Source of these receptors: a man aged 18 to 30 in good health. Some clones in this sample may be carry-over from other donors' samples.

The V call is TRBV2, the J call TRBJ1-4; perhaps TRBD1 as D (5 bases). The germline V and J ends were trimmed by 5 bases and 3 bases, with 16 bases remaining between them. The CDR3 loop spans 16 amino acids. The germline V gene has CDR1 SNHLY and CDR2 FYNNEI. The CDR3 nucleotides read TGTGCCAGCAGTCGGTGGCAGGGCATATCTAATGAAAAACTGTTTTTT. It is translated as CASSRWQGISNEKLFF. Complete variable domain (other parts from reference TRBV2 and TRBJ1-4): EPEVTQTPSHQVTQMGQEVILRCVPISNHLYFYWYRQILGQKVEFLVSFYNNEISEKSEIFDDQFSVERPDGSNFTLKIRSTKLEDSAMYFCASSRWQGISNEKLFFGSGTQLSVL.

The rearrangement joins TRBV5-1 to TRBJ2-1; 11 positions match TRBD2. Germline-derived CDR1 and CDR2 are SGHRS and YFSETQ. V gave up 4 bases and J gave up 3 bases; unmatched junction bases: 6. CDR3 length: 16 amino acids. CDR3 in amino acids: CASSPGTSGLYNEQFF. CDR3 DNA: TGCGCCAGCAGCCCCGGGACTAGCGGCCTCTACAATGAGCAGTTCTTC.

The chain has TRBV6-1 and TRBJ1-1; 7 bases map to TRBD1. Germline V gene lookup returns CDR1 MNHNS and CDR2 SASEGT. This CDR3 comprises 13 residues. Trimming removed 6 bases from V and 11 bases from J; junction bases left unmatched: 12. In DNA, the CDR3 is TGTGCCAGCAGCCCAGGGGGTAGTCCCCGGGCTTTCTTT. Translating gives CASSPGGSPRAFF.

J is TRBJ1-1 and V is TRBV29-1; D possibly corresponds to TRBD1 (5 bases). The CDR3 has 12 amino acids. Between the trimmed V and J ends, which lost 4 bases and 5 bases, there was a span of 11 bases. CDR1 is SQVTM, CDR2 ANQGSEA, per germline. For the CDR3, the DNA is TGCAGCGTTGCAGGGCAGTTTACTGAAGCTTTCTTT. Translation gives CSVAGQFTEAFF.

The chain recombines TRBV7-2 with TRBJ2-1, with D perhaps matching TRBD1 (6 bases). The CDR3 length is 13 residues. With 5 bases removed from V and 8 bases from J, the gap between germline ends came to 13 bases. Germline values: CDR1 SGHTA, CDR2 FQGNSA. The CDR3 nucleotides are TGTGCCAGCAGCACGGGACAATTCGATGAGCAGTTCTTC. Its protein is CASSTGQFDEQFF.

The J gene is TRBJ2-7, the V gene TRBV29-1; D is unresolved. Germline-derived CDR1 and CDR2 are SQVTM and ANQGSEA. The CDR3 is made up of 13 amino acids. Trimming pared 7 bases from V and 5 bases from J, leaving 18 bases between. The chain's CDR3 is CSARRAGGHEQYF. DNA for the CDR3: TGCAGCGCCCGACGGGCAGGTGGCCACGAGCAGTACTTC.

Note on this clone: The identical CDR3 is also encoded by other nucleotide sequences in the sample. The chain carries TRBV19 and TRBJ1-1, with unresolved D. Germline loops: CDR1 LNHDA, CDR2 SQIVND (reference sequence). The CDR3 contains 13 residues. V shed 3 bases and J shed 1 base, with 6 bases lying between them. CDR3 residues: CASSIGRNTEAFF. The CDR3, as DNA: TGTGCCAGTAGTATTGGCAGGAACACTGAAGCTTTCTTT. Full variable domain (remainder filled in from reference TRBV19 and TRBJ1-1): DGGITQSPKYLFRKEGQNVTLSCEQNLNHDAMYWYRQDPGQGLRLIYYSQIVNDFQKGDIAEGYSVSREKKESFPLTVTSAQKNPTAFYLCASSIGRNTEAFFGQGTRLTVV.

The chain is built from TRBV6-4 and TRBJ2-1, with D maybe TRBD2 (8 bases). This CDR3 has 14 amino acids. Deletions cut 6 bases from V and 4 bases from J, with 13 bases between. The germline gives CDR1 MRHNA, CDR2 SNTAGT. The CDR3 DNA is TGTGCCAGCAGCCGGGAGGGGGCATACAATGAGCAGTTCTTC. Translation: CASSREGAYNEQFF.

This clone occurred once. The CDR3 bases are TGTGCCAGCAGTTCGGCGACAGGTCAATATGGCTACACCTTC. Translated, it gives CASSSATGQYGYTF. The rearrangement joins TRBV28 to TRBJ1-2, with D maybe TRBD1 (6 bases). V was trimmed by 4 bases and J by 5 bases, leaving 14 bases between them. The CDR3 runs to 14 residues. From germline, CDR1 is MDHEN and CDR2 SYDVKM.

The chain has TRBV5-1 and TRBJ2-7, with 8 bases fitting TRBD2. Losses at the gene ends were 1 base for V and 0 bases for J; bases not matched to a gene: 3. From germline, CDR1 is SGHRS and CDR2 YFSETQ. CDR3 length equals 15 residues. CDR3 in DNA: TGCGCCAGCAGCTTGATTAGCGGGAACTCCTACGAGCAGTACTTC. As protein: CASSLISGNSYEQYF.

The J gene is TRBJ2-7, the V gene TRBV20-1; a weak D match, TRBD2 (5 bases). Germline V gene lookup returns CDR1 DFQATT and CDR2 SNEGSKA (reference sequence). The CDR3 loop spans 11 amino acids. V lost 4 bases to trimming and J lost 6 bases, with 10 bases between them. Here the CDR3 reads CSATNGIEQYF. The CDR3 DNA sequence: TGCAGTGCTACAAACGGGATCGAGCAGTACTTC.

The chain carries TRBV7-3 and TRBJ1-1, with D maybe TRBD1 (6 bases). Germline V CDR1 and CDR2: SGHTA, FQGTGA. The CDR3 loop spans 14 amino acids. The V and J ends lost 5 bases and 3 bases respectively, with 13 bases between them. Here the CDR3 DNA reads TGTGCCAGCAGCCCCCAACAGGGAGACACTGAAGCTTTCTTT. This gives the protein CASSPQQGDTEAFF. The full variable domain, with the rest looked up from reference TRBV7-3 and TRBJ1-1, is GAGVSQTPSNKVTEKGKYVELRCDPISGHTALYWYRQSLGQGPEFLIYFQGTGAADDSGLPNDRFFAVRPEGSVSTLKIQRTERGDSAVYLCASSPQQGDTEAFFGQGTRLTVV.

This chain's CDR3 is CASSLEYGMQPQHF. DNA of the CDR3: TGCGCCAGCAGCTTGGAGTACGGGATGCAGCCCCAGCATTTT. This rearrangement joins TRBV5-1 to TRBJ1-5; D call uncertain. The CDR3 has 14 amino acids. V was pared by 0 bases and J by 7 bases, with 11 bases between. From germline, CDR1 is SGHRS and CDR2 YFSETQ.

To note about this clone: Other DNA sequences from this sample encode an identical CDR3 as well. DNA for the CDR3: TGTGCCAGTAGTATAGATCGGTGGGGGGAGACCCAGTACTTC. Translated: CASSIDRWGETQYF. This chain connects TRBV19 to TRBJ2-5; D may correspond to TRBD1 or TRBD2 (5 bases each). The CDR3 loop spans 14 amino acids. Deletions cut 0 bases from V and 5 bases from J, with 10 bases between. CDR1 is LNHDA, CDR2 SQIVND, per germline (reference sequence).

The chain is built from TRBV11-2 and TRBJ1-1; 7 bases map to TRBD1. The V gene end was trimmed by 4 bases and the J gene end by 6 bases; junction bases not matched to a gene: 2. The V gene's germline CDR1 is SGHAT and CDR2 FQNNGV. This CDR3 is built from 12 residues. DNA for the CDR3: TGTGCCAGCAGCTACACAGGGGCTGAAGCTTTCTTT. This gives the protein CASSYTGAEAFF. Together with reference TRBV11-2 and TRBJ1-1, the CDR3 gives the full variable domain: EAGVAQSPRYKIIEKRQSVAFWCNPISGHATLYWYQQILGQGPKLLIQFQNNGVVDDSQLPKDRFSAERLKGVDSTLKIQPAKLEDSAVYLCASSYTGAEAFFGQGTRLTVV.

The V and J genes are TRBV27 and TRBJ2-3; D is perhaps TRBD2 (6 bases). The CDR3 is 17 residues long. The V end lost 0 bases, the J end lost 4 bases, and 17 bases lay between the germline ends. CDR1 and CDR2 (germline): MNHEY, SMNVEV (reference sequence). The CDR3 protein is CASSLSPAGPGADTQYF. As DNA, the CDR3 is TGTGCCAGCAGTTTATCTCCGGCGGGACCTGGGGCAGATACGCAGTATTTT.